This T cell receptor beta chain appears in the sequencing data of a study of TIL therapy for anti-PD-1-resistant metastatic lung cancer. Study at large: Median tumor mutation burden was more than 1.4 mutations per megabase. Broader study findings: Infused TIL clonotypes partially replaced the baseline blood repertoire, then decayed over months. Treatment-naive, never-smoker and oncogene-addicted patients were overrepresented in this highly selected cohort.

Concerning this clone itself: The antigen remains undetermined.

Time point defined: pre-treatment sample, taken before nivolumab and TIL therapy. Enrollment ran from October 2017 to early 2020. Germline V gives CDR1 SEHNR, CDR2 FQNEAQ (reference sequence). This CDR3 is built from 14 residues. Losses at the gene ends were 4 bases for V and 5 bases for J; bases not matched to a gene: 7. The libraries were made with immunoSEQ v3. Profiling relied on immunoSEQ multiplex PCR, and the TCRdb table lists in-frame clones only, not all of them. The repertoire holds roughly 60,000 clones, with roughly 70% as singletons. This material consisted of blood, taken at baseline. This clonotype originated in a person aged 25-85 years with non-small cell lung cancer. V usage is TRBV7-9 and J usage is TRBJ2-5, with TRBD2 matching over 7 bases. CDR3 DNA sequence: TGTGCCAGCAGCTCCTTAGCGGGTACGGAGACCCAGTACTTC. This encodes CASSSLAGTETQYF.